This TCR beta chain was profiled in a study of blood T cell repertoires in COVID-19. The germline CDR1 and CDR2 sequences are MNHNY and SVGAGI (reference sequence). With V trimmed by 6 bases and J by 4 bases, 5 bases remained unmatched. The CDR3 totals 15 residues. Here immunoSEQ multiplex PCR was the method, and the copy in TCRdb shows in-frame clones only, minus some. The data hold some 100,000 clones, with around 90% observed a single time. Input material: peripheral blood. The chain links TRBV6-6 to TRBJ2-3; 12 nucleotides line up with TRBD1. This clonotype was sampled from an elderly woman with active COVID-19. CDR3 DNA sequence: TGTGCCAGCAGCCCGGGACAGGGGGCGTCAGATACGCAGTATTTT. Amino acid sequence: CASSPGQGASDTQYF.